What follows describes a single T cell receptor beta chain. What it recognizes is unknown. The data derive from a study of post-analysis software for immune sequencing data. Study-wide background: The patients showed relapsing-remitting, secondary progressive and progressive-relapsing multiple sclerosis courses.

Study-wide findings and caveats: A handful of TRBV segments were significantly more frequent in patients than in controls. TRBV5-6, TRBV5-1 and TRBV20-1 were among these segments.

The germline gives CDR1 LGHDT, CDR2 YNNKEL (reference sequence). Trimming cost V 0 bases and J 0 bases; bases outside gene matches: 10. CDR3 size: 19 residues. Prepared TCR beta cDNA libraries contained unique molecular identifiers. TCRdb re-called the PCR reads through MiXCR, storing one row per CDR3 protein. Of about half a million distinct CDR3 sequences listed, 34% are singletons. This TCR derives from a girl aged 2-17 years with multiple sclerosis. Sequenced: blood. The rearrangement joins TRBV3-1 to TRBJ1-5, with 8 bases identical to TRBD1. The CDR3 bases are TGTGCCAGCAGCCAAGATCGGGACAGGCCGGCCCTTAGCAATCAGCCCCAGCATTTT. Translating it yields CASSQDRDRPALSNQPQHF.